A selection of T cell receptor beta chains follows, all from one sample in a study of blood T cells in healthy people across ages. TCRdb analysed the 5' RACE reads with MiXCR anew, one entry per CDR3 protein. The table lists 550,000 to 650,000 distinct CDR3 sequences, about 29% of them singletons. These data were likewise used in another study, on T cells of mothers and their children.

Sequencing was carried out using blood. These receptors all come from a boy aged 2 to 10 in good health. Each CDR3 is given with its conserved first and last residue. A D gene is named only where the DNA matches it firmly. The listing skips clone size in some rows; elsewhere it reads once, few, many or a size class.

clone_size	v_call	j_call	cdr3_length	d_call	cdr3_nt	cdr3_aa
few	TRBV5-1	TRBJ2-7	15	TRBD1	TGCGCCAGCAGCGACCTGACAGGGCGCTTTTACGAGCAGTACTTC	CASSDLTGRFYEQYF
few	TRBV20-1	TRBJ2-2	12	.	TGCAGTGCTATGAGGGGCCCCGGGGAGCTGTTTTTT	CSAMRGPGELFF
few	TRBV3-1	TRBJ1-5	14	.	TGTGCCAGCACCCTGGACGTTAGCAATCAGCCCCAGCATTTT	CASTLDVSNQPQHF
.	TRBV12-3/TRBV12-4	TRBJ2-1	15	TRBD1	TGTGCCAGCAGTCCCCCGACGGGACAGGGAGCTGAGCAGTTCTTC	CASSPPTGQGAEQFF
few	TRBV5-6	TRBJ2-3	14	.	TGTGCCAGCAGCTTGGCCCTCTCGGCAGATACGCAGTATTTT	CASSLALSADTQYF
.	TRBV13	TRBJ1-2	15	.	TGTGCCAGCAGCTTAGTCAGTGCCCCGAACTATGGCTACACCTTC	CASSLVSAPNYGYTF
.	TRBV7-2	TRBJ2-1	12	.	TGTGCCAGCAGCTCACAAAGGAGTGAGCAGTTCTTC	CASSSQRSEQFF
.	TRBV6-2/TRBV6-3	TRBJ2-1	15	TRBD2	TGTGCCAGCAGTACACTCGCGGGAGGGGGCGATGAGCAGTTCTTC	CASSTLAGGGDEQFF
few	TRBV20-1	TRBJ1-4	13	.	TGCAGTGCTAGTGGGAGGGTAGAGGAAAAACTGTTTTTT	CSASGRVEEKLFF
.	TRBV29-1	TRBJ2-7	15	TRBD2	TGCAGCGTTGAAGGGCTTAGCGGGAGGGCAAACGAGCAGTACTTC	CSVEGLSGRANEQYF
.	TRBV23-1	TRBJ1-4	12	.	TGCGCCAGCAACAGCCCATATGAAAAACTGTTTTTT	CASNSPYEKLFF
few	TRBV2	TRBJ2-2	13	.	TGTGCCAGCAGTGAAATGACCGACGGGGAGCTGTTTTTT	CASSEMTDGELFF
.	TRBV27	TRBJ2-1	13	.	TGTGCCAGCAGCCGACTAGGAAGGAATGAGCAGTTCTTC	CASSRLGRNEQFF
few	TRBV10-2	TRBJ2-5	15	.	TGCGCCAGCAGCGTCCTCGGGGGTTCCCAAGAGACCCAGTACTTC	CASSVLGGSQETQYF
many	TRBV7-6	TRBJ2-5	13	.	TGTGCCAGCAGCTTTAGCGACCAAGAGACCCAGTACTTC	CASSFSDQETQYF
.	TRBV20-1	TRBJ2-1	13	.	TGCAGTGCTAGAGAGTACACCTACAATGAGCAGTTCTTC	CSAREYTYNEQFF
.	TRBV5-1	TRBJ2-4	18	TRBD2	TGCGCCAGCAGCTTGGCAGTCGCGAGCGGGATAGCCAAAAACATTCAGTACTTC	CASSLAVASGIAKNIQYF
.	TRBV20-1	TRBJ2-1	17	TRBD2	TGCAGTGCTAGACCTTCCGGGGGGAGAACTCTCAATGTCGGGCAGTTCTTC	CSARPSGGRTLNVGQFF
.	TRBV12-3/TRBV12-4	TRBJ2-7	14	TRBD2	TGTGCCAGCAGTCAGACTAGCGGGAGGTACGAGCAGTACTTC	CASSQTSGRYEQYF
.	TRBV29-1	TRBJ2-5	14	TRBD2	TGCAGCGTTGAATCGGGCGGGGGGGGAGAGACCCAGTACTTC	CSVESGGGGETQYF
.	TRBV15	TRBJ1-1	14	.	TGTGCCACCAGCAGAGTTGAGGGGTTAACTGAAGCTTTCTTT	CATSRVEGLTEAFF
few	TRBV20-1	TRBJ2-1	10	.	TGCAGTGCTAGCCAGAATGAGCAGTTCTTC	CSASQNEQFF
once	TRBV4-3	TRBJ2-4	18	TRBD2	TGCGCCAGCAGCCAAGATTTTCGCGGGAGATATAGCAAAAACATTCAGTACTTC	CASSQDFRGRYSKNIQYF
.	TRBV19	TRBJ2-1	11	.	TGTGCCAGTAGTATTTTTAATGAGCAGTTCTTC	CASSIFNEQFF
.	TRBV7-2	TRBJ2-7	18	.	TGTGCCAGCAGCCCCCTTGCTTCTCCGGGACCTTTCTCCTACGAGCAGTACTTC	CASSPLASPGPFSYEQYF
.	TRBV20-1	TRBJ1-1	13	.	TGCAGTGCGACCGGGACGAGGAACACTGAAGCTTTCTTT	CSATGTRNTEAFF
.	TRBV19	TRBJ2-2	19	.	TGTGCCAGTAGTATAGATCTGGGACGCGTGGGCCAAAGTGGCGGGGAGCTGTTTTTT	CASSIDLGRVGQSGGELFF
few	TRBV5-1	TRBJ2-1	16	.	TGCGCCAGCAGCTTGGCGGGGGCAGGGATTGGGGATGAGCAGTTCTTC	CASSLAGAGIGDEQFF
few	TRBV4-1	TRBJ2-4	18	TRBD1	TGCGCCAGCAGCCAACTTGACACGCCGGGACAGGGAAGAAACATTCAGTACTTC	CASSQLDTPGQGRNIQYF